These 26 T cell receptor beta chains originate from one sample sequenced in a study of T cells in localized non-small cell lung cancer. Profiling relied on immunoSEQ multiplex PCR, and the TCRdb table lists in-frame clones only, not all of them. The top ten hold roughly 13% of the sample, which has about 79,000 clones, about 83% seen once. The sample was peripheral blood, taken before any cancer treatment. These receptors were obtained from an older female donor with stage I lung adenocarcinoma.

The chain uses TRBV18 and TRBJ2-5; 7 nucleotides agree with TRBD1. Germline CDR1 and CDR2: KGHSH and LQKENI. The ends lost 3 bases at V and 3 bases at J; junction bases unmatched: 7. CDR3 length: 15 residues. CDR3 in DNA: TGTGCCAGCTCACCCCCCGGGACAGTAAAAGAGACCCAGTACTTC. Translating it yields CASSPPGTVKETQYF.

This chain connects TRBV7-9 to TRBJ1-4; the match to TRBD1 covers 8 bases. The CDR3 has 14 residues. Germline CDR1 SEHNR, CDR2 FQNEAQ (reference sequence). Trimming removed 4 bases from V and 7 bases from J; junction bases left unmatched: 5. This CDR3 is CASSSTGGVEKLFF. The CDR3 DNA reads as TGTGCCAGCAGCTCCACAGGGGGAGTTGAAAAACTGTTTTTT.

The CDR3 bases are TGTGCCAGCAGCGTATCCCCCCAGGGGGGCGGAGAAAAACTGTTTTTT. Residues: CASSVSPQGGGEKLFF. This chain uses TRBV9 with TRBJ1-4; the match to TRBD1 covers 7 bases. Germline assignment: CDR1 SGDLS and CDR2 YYNGEE. V lost 1 base and J lost 8; bases outside the gene matches: 11. The CDR3 loop spans 16 amino acids.

The genes are TRBV25-1 and TRBJ1-5, with 7 bases that match TRBD1. From germline, CDR1 is MGHDK and CDR2 SYGVNS. CDR3 size: 14 residues. J gave up 6 bases and V 4 bases, and 6 bases lay outside the gene matches. In DNA form, the CDR3 reads TGTGCCAGCAGTGGAGGGGGCGCGAGTCAGCCCCAGCATTTT. Its translation is CASSGGGASQPQHF.

The chain joins TRBV7-6 to TRBJ2-5; 8 bases are shared with TRBD2. The length of the CDR3 is 14 residues. V lost 6 bases, J lost 2 bases, and 5 bases stayed unmatched. The germline V gene encodes CDR1 SGHVS and CDR2 FNYEAQ. The CDR3 bases are TGTGCCAGCAGTCGTAGCGGGGAACAAGAGACCCAGTACTTC. Protein sequence: CASSRSGEQETQYF.

The J gene is TRBJ2-3, the V gene TRBV12-5; a possible D gene is TRBD2 (6 bases). Germline CDR1 LGHNT, CDR2 FRNRAP. V lost 6 bases to trimming and J lost 0 bases, with 13 bases between them. CDR3 length equals 15 residues. The CDR3 region has the DNA TGTGCTAGTGGCTCCGGGACTGACAGCACAGATACGCAGTATTTT. Translated: CASGSGTDSTDTQYF.

This chain links TRBV5-8 with TRBJ2-5; 8 nucleotides agree with TRBD1. Germline V gene sequence: CDR1 SGHTS, CDR2 YDEGEE. The CDR3 totals 15 residues. With V trimmed by 4 bases and J by 1 base, 6 bases remained unmatched. The CDR3 protein is CASSRGTGVQETQYF. DNA of the CDR3: TGTGCCAGCAGCCGGGGGACAGGCGTCCAAGAGACCCAGTACTTC.

The J gene is TRBJ2-7, the V gene TRBV10-1; 9 positions match TRBD2. The junction had 4 bases not matched to a gene; V was cut back by 3 bases and J by 4 bases. This CDR3 has 14 residues. Looked up from germline, CDR1 is WNHNN and CDR2 is SYGVQD (reference sequence). The CDR3 is CASSDSGRGYEQYF. The DNA of the CDR3 is TGCGCCAGCAGTGATAGCGGGAGAGGGTACGAGCAGTACTTC.

This chain uses TRBV30 with TRBJ1-3; 7 positions match TRBD1. CDR1 is GTSNPN, CDR2 SVGIG, per germline (reference sequence). After removal of 3 bases from V and 0 bases from J, the junction contained 11 bases not matched to a gene. This CDR3 region has 17 residues. CDR3 protein: CAWRGTGQTYSGNTIYF. DNA of the CDR3: TGTGCCTGGAGGGGGACGGGACAGACTTACTCTGGAAACACCATATATTTT.

This clone was observed a single time. V is TRBV6-6 and J is TRBJ2-1, with D tentatively TRBD2 (6 bases). The ends were cut back, 6 bases at V and 4 bases at J, with 19 bases in the middle. Germline V lookup: CDR1 MNHNY, CDR2 SVGAGI (reference sequence). The CDR3 totals 16 residues. CDR3 protein: CASRELAYPIYNEQFF. The CDR3, as DNA: TGTGCCAGCAGGGAACTAGCCTACCCTATTTACAATGAGCAGTTCTTC.

This clone was recorded only once. For the CDR3, the DNA is TGCGCCAGCAGCGGGGCGGGGGGGCCGTATGAGCAGTTCTTC. This encodes CASSGAGGPYEQFF. The V gene is TRBV4-1, the J gene TRBJ2-1, with 9 positions matching TRBD2. The V gene end was trimmed by 5 bases and the J gene end by 8 bases; junction bases not matched to a gene: 7. From germline, CDR1 is MGHRA and CDR2 YSYEKL. The CDR3 totals 14 residues.

The chain uses TRBV10-3 and TRBJ2-1; 8 bases are a match to TRBD1. Unmatched junction bases numbered 2, after V lost 8 bases and J lost 5 bases. The CDR3 is made up of 12 amino acids. Germline V gene data show CDR1 as ENHRY and CDR2 as SYGVKD. DNA for the CDR3: TGTGCCATCCGGGACAGGCACAATGAGCAGTTCTTC. Its translation is CAIRDRHNEQFF.

Comments on this clone: Mismatch with germline at one junction end may stem from a read error. The chain employs TRBV5-3 and TRBJ2-7; 9 positions match TRBD1. TRBV5-3 is noted as an ORF with a role that remains uncertain. The CDR3 spans 15 residues. The CDR3 spells CASSFGPGQGYEQYF. In DNA, the CDR3 is TGTGCCAGCAGCTTTGGGCCGGGACAGGGCTACGAGCAGTACTTC.

The table lists this clone with a count of one. The CDR3 DNA follows: TGTGCCAGCAGCCACGGGACTAATGAAAAACTGTTTTTT. Its translation: CASSHGTNEKLFF. V and J are TRBV6-5 and TRBJ1-4; D is unresolved. The CDR3 extends over 13 amino acids. Looked up from germline, CDR1 is MNHEY and CDR2 is SVGAGI. The V end lost 6 bases, the J end lost 2 bases, and 7 bases lay between the germline ends.

This clone was counted a few times. V usage is TRBV11-2 and J usage is TRBJ2-1; possibly TRBD2 for D (6 bases). Per germline, CDR1 SGHAT and CDR2 FQNNGV. The CDR3 runs to 14 residues. V was cut by 5 bases and J by 0 bases, with 8 bases left in between. For the CDR3, the DNA is TGTGCCAGCAGCGAGGAGGGCTCCTACAATGAGCAGTTCTTC. Its translation is CASSEEGSYNEQFF.

The CDR3 DNA is TGCGCCAGCAGCCTAGTTCCGGGACCGGAGACTGAAGCTTTCTTT. It encodes CASSLVPGPETEAFF. This chain connects TRBV5-1 to TRBJ1-1, with D possibly matching TRBD1 (5 bases). CDR3 size: 15 residues. Germline CDR1 and CDR2: SGHRS and YFSETQ. Trimming stripped 4 bases from V and 5 bases from J, with 18 bases between.

This chain connects TRBV21-1 to TRBJ1-5. TRBV21-1 is marked as a pseudogene. CDR3 length: 20 amino acids. This chain's CDR3 is CASSLWGRQLALLPNQPQHF. Here the CDR3 DNA reads TGTGCCAGCAGCCTCTGGGGGAGGCAATTGGCACTCCTGCCTAATCAGCCCCAGCATTTT.

The V gene is TRBV5-1, the J gene TRBJ2-5; no reliable D call. V was cut by 1 base and J by 0 bases, with 1 base left in between. CDR3 length: 12 amino acids. CDR1 and CDR2 from the germline V gene are SGHRS and YFSETQ. CDR3 protein: CASSLNQETQYF. CDR3 DNA sequence: TGCGCCAGCAGCTTGAACCAAGAGACCCAGTACTTC.

V gene TRBV4-2 combines with J gene TRBJ2-1, with TRBD2 as a possible D gene (6 bases). Germline-derived CDR1 and CDR2 are LGHNA and YNFKEQ. Trimming left V 1 base short and J 7 bases short, with 8 bases between. The CDR3 is 13 residues long. CDR3 bases: TGTGCCAGCAGCCAAGTCGGGGGAAATGAGCAGTTCTTC. Protein: CASSQVGGNEQFF.

This chain links TRBV11-2 with TRBJ2-1; weak D call: TRBD2 (5 bases). CDR3 length: 16 residues. Germline V gene sequence: CDR1 SGHAT, CDR2 FQNNGV. Trimming took 1 base from V and 8 from J, leaving 18 bases between them. CDR3 protein: CASSLASSPRLHEQFF. The CDR3 DNA sequence: TGTGCCAGCAGCTTAGCCTCTAGCCCGAGGCTCCATGAGCAGTTCTTC.

This chain uses TRBV7-9 with TRBJ1-1; the D is unclear. CDR1 and CDR2 from the germline V gene are SEHNR and FQNEAQ (reference sequence). This CDR3 has 12 residues. V was shortened by 5 bases and J by 9 bases, with 13 bases between the two germline ends. The CDR3 coding sequence is TGTGCCAGCAGCCCCGAAGTCGAGAAAGCTTTCTTT. Residues: CASSPEVEKAFF. Full variable domain (outside the CDR3, taken from reference TRBV7-9 and TRBJ1-1): DTGVSQNPRHKITKRGQNVTFRCDPISEHNRLYWYRQTLGQGPEFLTYFQNEAQLEKSRLLSDRFSAERPKGSFSTLEIQRTEQGDSAMYLCASSPEVEKAFFGQGTRLTVV.

This clone turned up a few times. V usage is TRBV21-1 and J usage is TRBJ1-5. TRBV21-1 counts as a pseudogene. The CDR3 extends over 11 amino acids. CDR3 DNA: TGTGCCAGCAGCGGTAGTCAGCCCCAGCATTTT. This translates into CASSGSQPQHF.

V usage is TRBV5-4 and J usage is TRBJ2-5; perhaps D is TRBD1 or TRBD2 (5 bases each). The germline V gene encodes CDR1 SGHNT and CDR2 YYREEE (reference sequence). The CDR3 loop spans 14 amino acids. Trimming shortened V by 3 bases and J by 5 bases, and 14 bases separated the two germline ends. CDR3 coding DNA: TGTGCCAGCAGCTCCCGGGACGGTGCGGAGACCCAGTACTTC. As protein: CASSSRDGAETQYF.

Regarding this clone: At one end the junction does not follow the germline gene, possibly because of a read error. The chain is built from TRBV11-2 and TRBJ2-7; D gene ambiguous. This CDR3 has 13 residues. Germline-derived CDR1 and CDR2 are SGHAT and FQNNGV. The CDR3 coding sequence is TGTGCCAGCAGCTCAATGCCGCTCGCCGAGCCGTACTTC. It specifies CASSSMPLAEPYF.

The J gene is TRBJ2-5, the V gene TRBV11-3, with D possibly matching TRBD2 (5 bases). The end of the DNA is better explained by TRBJ2-7, so the J call may be wrong. CDR3 length: 15 residues. Germline CDR1 is SGHNT and CDR2 is YENEEA. CDR3: CASSARGTSPHEQYF. CDR3 sequence (DNA): TGTGCCAGCAGCGCCCGCGGAACTAGTCCCCACGAGCAGTACTTC.

V and J are TRBV5-1 and TRBJ2-1, with 14 positions matching TRBD2. Looked up from germline, CDR1 is SGHRS and CDR2 is YFSETQ. The CDR3 has 17 amino acids. The V segment lost 0 bases and the J segment 7 bases; nucleotides outside the gene matches: 6. The CDR3 DNA reads TGCGCCAGCAGCTTGGCCACGACTAGCGGGAGGGGAAATGAGCAGTTCTTC. Translated: CASSLATTSGRGNEQFF.